The 7 T cell receptor beta chains given below trace back to one sample, sequenced in a study of blood T cells in healthy people across ages. With a J-beta primer mix and a sample-barcoded 5' primer, a second PCR ran roughly 6 to 12 cycles. TCRdb recomputed calls from the 5' RACE reads with MiXCR, one row per CDR3 protein. The sample yields under 800,000 distinct CDR3 sequences, over 20% seen once. Input material: blood. These receptors were obtained from a man between 65 and 80 years old in good health.

This clonotype was counted at least ten times. The V and J genes are TRBV28 and TRBJ2-7, with 7 bases matching TRBD1. Germline loops: CDR1 MDHEN, CDR2 SYDVKM. With 6 bases clipped from V and 7 bases from J, the junction kept 12 bases outside the gene matches. The CDR3 extends over 14 amino acids. The CDR3 coding sequence is TGTGCCAGCAGGACACCGGGACAGTTGGAAGAGCAGTACTTC. As protein: CASRTPGQLEEQYF.

Only a few counts were recorded for this clonotype. This sequence joins TRBV7-2 and TRBJ2-3; 7 bases match TRBD1. CDR1 is SGHTA, CDR2 FQGNSA, per germline. J was trimmed by 2 bases and V by 2 bases; bases with no gene match: 13. The CDR3 runs 18 residues. The CDR3 bases are TGTGCCAGCAGCTTATTTGAGGGGGCGGGTCGAATCACAGATACGCAGTATTTT. Protein product: CASSLFEGAGRITDTQYF.

The V call is TRBV10-3, the J call TRBJ2-7; TRBD2 matches 9 bases. The CDR3 covers 14 residues. Germline values: CDR1 ENHRY, CDR2 SYGVKD. The J segment lost 7 bases and the V segment lost 3 bases, leaving 7 bases of the junction unmatched. The CDR3 bases are TGTGCCATCAGTGACCCCGGACTAGCGTGGGAGCAGTACTTC. This translates into CAISDPGLAWEQYF.

CDR3 sequence reads: CATSDPYSYNEQFF. The CDR3 DNA sequence: TGTGCCACCAGTGACCCGTACTCCTACAATGAGCAGTTCTTC. The chain recombines TRBV24-1 with TRBJ2-1; no firm D call. The CDR3 covers 14 residues. Between the trimmed V and J ends, which lost 4 bases and 0 bases, there was a span of 6 bases. Germline V gene data show CDR1 as KGHDR and CDR2 as SFDVKD.

This clonotype was counted many times. V gene TRBV29-1 combines with J gene TRBJ2-1; D tentatively reads TRBD1 or TRBD2 (6 bases each). This CDR3 comprises 13 residues. Trimming took off 2 bases at V and 7 bases at J, with 12 bases between the two ends. Germline CDR1 SQVTM, CDR2 ANQGSEA. In DNA form, the CDR3 reads TGCAGCGTTGAATCCGGAGGGGGTAATGAGCAGTTCTTC. Translating gives CSVESGGGNEQFF.

This clonotype was picked up a small number of times. V usage is TRBV4-3 and J usage is TRBJ1-2; D might be TRBD1 (6 bases). Germline assignment: CDR1 LGHNA and CDR2 YSLEER. This CDR3 contains 14 residues. Between the trimmed V and J ends, which lost 0 bases and 4 bases, there was a span of 9 bases. The CDR3 nucleotides read TGCGCCAGCAGCCAAGACAGGACAGCCTATGGCTACACCTTC. Its translation is CASSQDRTAYGYTF.

This clonotype was found a few times. The chain recombines TRBV5-1 with TRBJ1-1; D gene uncertain. Trimming took 0 bases from V and 6 from J, leaving 9 bases between them. The CDR3 covers 13 residues. CDR1 and CDR2 from the germline V gene are SGHRS and YFSETQ. The CDR3 here is CASSLEVISEAFF. The CDR3 region has the DNA TGCGCCAGCAGCTTGGAGGTGATATCTGAAGCTTTCTTT.